This entry is about one T cell receptor beta chain. This clone was observed a single time. The specificity of this receptor is unknown. Base qualities are missing; no much larger clone stands one base away. The library was obtained by the immunoSEQ multiplex PCR assay. Per the original workflow: A statistical classification framework was built for diagnosing cytomegalovirus status from the catalog of TCR beta chain sequences. TCRdb mirrors the immuneACCESS table, restricted to in-frame sequences. Some clones are absent from its copies; in checked studies, under half trace to an unresolved V gene, and the reason for the others is unknown. V and J calls and clone size come straight from that table; D and trimming were deduced from the DNA. The sample includes 150,000 to 200,000 clones, with about four fifths observed a single time. Roughly 6.5% of the sample rests with the top ten. This sample is drawn from a study of cytomegalovirus exposure and HLA in healthy donors (dated by TCRdb to about 2017). Context from the whole study: According to a later analysis, the 120 or so validation repertoires were produced on the same platform as the 600 to 850 repertoires of the first cohort. The study aimed to test whether cataloging public T cell receptors could reveal signatures of past pathogen exposure. Along with the roughly 610-subject first cohort, a separate validation cohort of over a hundred different subjects was used. High-throughput TCR immunosequencing, statistical association of individual TCRs with disease status, and machine learning were combined to predict cytomegalovirus infection status.

Separate from the approximately 690-subject first cohort, the validation cohort of 95 to 150 subjects was the group to which the donors belonged. Summary of the overall study and its limitations: In the study, around 160 TCR beta chains were listed as associated with cytomegalovirus. Of the cluster scores, approximately 95% were above 0 in a later analysis, which found that TCRs clustered in the first cohort also tended to co-occur in the 90 to 150 validation repertoires. According to the authors, the approach could potentially be generalized to other disease states and immunological phenotypes. A later analysis had no HLA typing for the validation cohort, so co-occurrence there was scored across all 110 or so repertoires. While some public TCRs were present in many individuals, most TCR sequences turned up only very rarely across donors. Cytomegalovirus status was reported to be diagnosed by the classifier with high specificity and sensitivity in both the original and validation cohorts. Three of the identified cytomegalovirus-associated TCR beta chains were confirmed in vitro to be specific for cytomegalovirus antigens.

The CDR3 numbers 14 residues from cysteine through phenylalanine. The retained sequence is limited to the CDR3, 42 bases, with the frame set at the first base. V loses 6 bases at its end and J loses 0 bases; junction bases beyond the gene matches: 3. CDR1 and CDR2 are drawn from the germline V gene: MNHNS, SASEGT. The sequencing sample was made of PBMCs. The V and J segments used are TRBV6-1 and TRBJ2-7; 9 central nucleotides agree with TRBD1. The clonotype was recovered from a man aged 18 to 35 in good health and CMV-seropositive. The CDR3 region: CASRQTGGSYEQYF. The nucleotide sequence is TGTGCCAGCAGACAGACAGGGGGCTCCTACGAGCAGTACTTC.